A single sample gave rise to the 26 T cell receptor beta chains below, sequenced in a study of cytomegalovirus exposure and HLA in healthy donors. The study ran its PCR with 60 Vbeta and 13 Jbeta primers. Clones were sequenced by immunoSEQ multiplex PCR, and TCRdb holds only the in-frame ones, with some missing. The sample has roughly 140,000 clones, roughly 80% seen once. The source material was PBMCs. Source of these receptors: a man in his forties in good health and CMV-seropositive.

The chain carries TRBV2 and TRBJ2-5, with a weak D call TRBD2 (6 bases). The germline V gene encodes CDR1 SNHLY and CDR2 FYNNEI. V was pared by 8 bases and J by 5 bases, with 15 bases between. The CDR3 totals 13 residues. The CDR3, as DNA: TGTGCCAGCGGAACGGGAGTTGTGGAGACCCAGTACTTC. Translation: CASGTGVVETQYF.

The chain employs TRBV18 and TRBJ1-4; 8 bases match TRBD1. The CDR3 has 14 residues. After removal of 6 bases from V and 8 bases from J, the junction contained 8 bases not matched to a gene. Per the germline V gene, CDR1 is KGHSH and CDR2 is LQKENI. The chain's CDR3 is CASSRQGQREKLFF. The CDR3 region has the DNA TGTGCCAGCTCTCGACAGGGGCAGAGGGAAAAACTGTTTTTT.

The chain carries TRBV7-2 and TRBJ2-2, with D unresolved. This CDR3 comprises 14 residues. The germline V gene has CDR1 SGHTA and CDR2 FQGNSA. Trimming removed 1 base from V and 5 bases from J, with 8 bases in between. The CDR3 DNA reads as TGTGCCAGCAGCTTAGACACGGGTACCGGGGAGCTGTTTTTT. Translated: CASSLDTGTGELFF.

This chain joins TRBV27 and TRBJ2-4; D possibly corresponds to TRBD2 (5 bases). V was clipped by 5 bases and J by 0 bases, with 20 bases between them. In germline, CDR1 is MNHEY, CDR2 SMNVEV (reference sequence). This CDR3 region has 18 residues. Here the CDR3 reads CASSPISLGELAKNIQYF. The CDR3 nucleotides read TGTGCCAGCAGTCCGATATCCCTCGGGGAACTAGCCAAAAACATTCAGTACTTC.

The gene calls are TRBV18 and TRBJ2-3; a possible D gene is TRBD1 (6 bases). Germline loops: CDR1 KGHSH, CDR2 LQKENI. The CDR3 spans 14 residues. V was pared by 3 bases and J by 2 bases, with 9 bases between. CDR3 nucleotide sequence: TGTGCCAGCTCACCGGGGGCGATCACAGATACGCAGTATTTT. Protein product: CASSPGAITDTQYF.

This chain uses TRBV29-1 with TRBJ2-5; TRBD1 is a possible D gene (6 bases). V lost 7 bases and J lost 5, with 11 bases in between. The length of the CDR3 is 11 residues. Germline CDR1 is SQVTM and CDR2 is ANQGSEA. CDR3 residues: CSGGQWETQYF. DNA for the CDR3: TGCAGCGGCGGACAGTGGGAGACCCAGTACTTC. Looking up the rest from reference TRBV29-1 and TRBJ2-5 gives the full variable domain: SAVISQKPSRDICQRGTSLTIQCQVDSQVTMMFWYRQQPGQSLTLIATANQGSEATYESGFVIDKFPISRPNLTFSTLTVSNMSPEDSSIYLCSGGQWETQYFGPGTRLLVL.

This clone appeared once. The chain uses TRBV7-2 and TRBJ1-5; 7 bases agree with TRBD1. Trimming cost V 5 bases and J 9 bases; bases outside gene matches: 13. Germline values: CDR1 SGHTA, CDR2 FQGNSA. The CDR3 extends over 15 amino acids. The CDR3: CASSATGAAGGPQHF. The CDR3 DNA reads TGTGCCAGCAGCGCCACAGGGGCCGCAGGCGGGCCCCAGCATTTT.

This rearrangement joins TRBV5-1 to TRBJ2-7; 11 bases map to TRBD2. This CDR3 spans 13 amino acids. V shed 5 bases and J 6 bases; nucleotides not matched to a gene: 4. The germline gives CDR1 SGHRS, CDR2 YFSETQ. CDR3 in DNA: TGCGCCAGCAGATACGGACTAGCGGGCGAGCAGTACTTC. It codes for CASRYGLAGEQYF.

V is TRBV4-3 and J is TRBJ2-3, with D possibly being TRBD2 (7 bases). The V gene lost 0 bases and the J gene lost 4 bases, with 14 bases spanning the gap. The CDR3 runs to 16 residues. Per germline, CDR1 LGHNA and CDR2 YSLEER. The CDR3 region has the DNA TGCGCCAGCAGCCAAGAAGCGGGGACAATGGCAGATACGCAGTATTTT. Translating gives CASSQEAGTMADTQYF.

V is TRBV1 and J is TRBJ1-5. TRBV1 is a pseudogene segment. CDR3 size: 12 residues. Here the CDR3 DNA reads TGCACCAGCGCCCCGGGCGGGCAGCCCCAGCATTTT. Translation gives CTSAPGGQPQHF.

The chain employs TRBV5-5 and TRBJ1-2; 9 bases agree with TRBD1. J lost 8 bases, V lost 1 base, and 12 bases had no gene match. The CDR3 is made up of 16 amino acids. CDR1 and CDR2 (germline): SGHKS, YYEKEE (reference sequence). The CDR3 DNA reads TGTGCCAGCAGCTTGTCACCGGGGACAGGGCAGGCGGGCTACACCTTC. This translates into CASSLSPGTGQAGYTF.

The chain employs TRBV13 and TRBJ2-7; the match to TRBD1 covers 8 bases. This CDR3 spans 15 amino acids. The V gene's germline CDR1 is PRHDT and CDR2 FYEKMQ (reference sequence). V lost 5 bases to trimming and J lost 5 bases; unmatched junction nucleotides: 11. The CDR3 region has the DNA TGTGCCAGCAGCGCTCCGAGGACAGGGCTTCACGAGCAGTACTTC. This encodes CASSAPRTGLHEQYF.

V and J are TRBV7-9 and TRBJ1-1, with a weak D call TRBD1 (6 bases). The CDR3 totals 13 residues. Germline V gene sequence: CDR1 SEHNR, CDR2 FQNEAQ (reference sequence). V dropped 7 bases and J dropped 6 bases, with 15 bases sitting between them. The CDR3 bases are TGTGCCAGCACCCCCCTGGACAGACCTGAAGCTTTCTTT. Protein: CASTPLDRPEAFF.

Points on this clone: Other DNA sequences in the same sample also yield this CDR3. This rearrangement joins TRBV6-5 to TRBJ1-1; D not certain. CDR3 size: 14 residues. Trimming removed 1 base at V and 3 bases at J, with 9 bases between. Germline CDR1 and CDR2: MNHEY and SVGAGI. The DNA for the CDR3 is TGTGCCAGCAGTTACTTTCAGGATTACACTGAAGCTTTCTTT. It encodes CASSYFQDYTEAFF.

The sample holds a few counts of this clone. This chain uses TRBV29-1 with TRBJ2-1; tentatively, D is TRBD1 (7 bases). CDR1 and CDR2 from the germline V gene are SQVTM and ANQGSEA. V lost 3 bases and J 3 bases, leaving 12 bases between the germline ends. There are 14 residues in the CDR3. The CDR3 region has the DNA TGCAGCGTTGATCAGGGGGGCCTCTACAATGAGCAGTTCTTC. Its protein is CSVDQGGLYNEQFF.

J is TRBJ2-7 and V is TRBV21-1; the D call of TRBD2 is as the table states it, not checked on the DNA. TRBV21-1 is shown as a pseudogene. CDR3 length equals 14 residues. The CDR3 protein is CIGGGREASYEQYF. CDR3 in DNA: TGTATCGGGGGGGGGCGGGAGGCCTCCTACGAGCAGTACTTC.

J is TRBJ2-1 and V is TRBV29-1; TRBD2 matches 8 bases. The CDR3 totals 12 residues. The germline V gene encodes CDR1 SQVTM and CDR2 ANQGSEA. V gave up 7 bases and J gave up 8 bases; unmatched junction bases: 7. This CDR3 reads CSEWTSIDEQFF. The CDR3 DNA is TGCAGCGAGTGGACTAGCATTGATGAGCAGTTCTTC.

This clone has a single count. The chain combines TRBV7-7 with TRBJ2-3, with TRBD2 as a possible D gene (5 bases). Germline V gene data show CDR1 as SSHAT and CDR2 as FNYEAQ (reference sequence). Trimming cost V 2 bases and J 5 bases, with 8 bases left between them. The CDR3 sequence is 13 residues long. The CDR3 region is CASSLTGKDTQYF. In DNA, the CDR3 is TGTGCCAGCAGCTTAACGGGGAAAGATACGCAGTATTTT.

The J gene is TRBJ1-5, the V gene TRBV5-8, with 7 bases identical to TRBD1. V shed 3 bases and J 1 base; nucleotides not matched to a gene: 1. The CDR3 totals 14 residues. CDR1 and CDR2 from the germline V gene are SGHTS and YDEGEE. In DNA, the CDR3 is TGTGCCAGCAGCTCGGACAGGAGCAATCAGCCCCAGCATTTT. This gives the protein CASSSDRSNQPQHF.

The CDR3 sequence: CASSFQLAGAVEQFF. The CDR3 DNA follows: TGTGCCAGCAGTTTCCAGTTAGCGGGAGCCGTTGAGCAGTTCTTC. This sequence joins TRBV27 and TRBJ2-1, with 9 bases that match TRBD2. The trim removed 3 bases at V and 9 bases at J, leaving 9 bases unmatched. Looked up from germline, CDR1 is MNHEY and CDR2 is SMNVEV (reference sequence). CDR3 length: 15 amino acids.

CDR3 in DNA: TGTGCCAGCAGCTTTAGATTAGATAATTCACCCCTCCACTTT. Translating it yields CASSFRLDNSPLHF. The chain couples TRBV7-8 to TRBJ1-6; D unclear. Germline V gene lookup returns CDR1 SGHVS and CDR2 FQNEAQ. The CDR3 covers 14 residues. Trimming removed 3 bases at V and 5 bases at J, with 8 bases between.

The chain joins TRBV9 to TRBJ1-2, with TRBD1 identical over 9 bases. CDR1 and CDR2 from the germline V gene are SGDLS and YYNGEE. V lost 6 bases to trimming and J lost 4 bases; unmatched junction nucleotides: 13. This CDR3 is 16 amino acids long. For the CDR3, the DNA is TGTGCCAGCACCGGGACAGGGTCACTCCACGCCTATGGCTACACCTTC. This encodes CASTGTGSLHAYGYTF.

DNA of the CDR3: TGTGCCAGCAGCTACGGACTAGCGGGAGGTCTTTACGAGCAGTACTTC. Protein product: CASSYGLAGGLYEQYF. The chain carries TRBV13 and TRBJ2-7; 14 bases fit TRBD2. Losses at the gene ends were 4 bases for V and 4 bases for J; bases not matched to a gene: 6. The germline V gene has CDR1 PRHDT and CDR2 FYEKMQ (reference sequence). The CDR3 has 16 amino acids.

CDR3: CASTPPGDSKKLFF. The CDR3, as DNA: TGTGCCAGCACCCCACCGGGGGACAGCAAAAAACTGTTTTTT. V usage is TRBV6-6 and J usage is TRBJ1-4; 7 nucleotides agree with TRBD1. The CDR3 covers 14 residues. Germline loops: CDR1 MNHNY, CDR2 SVGAGI (reference sequence). Trimming at V came to 7 bases and at J to 9 bases, leaving 11 bases not matched to a gene.

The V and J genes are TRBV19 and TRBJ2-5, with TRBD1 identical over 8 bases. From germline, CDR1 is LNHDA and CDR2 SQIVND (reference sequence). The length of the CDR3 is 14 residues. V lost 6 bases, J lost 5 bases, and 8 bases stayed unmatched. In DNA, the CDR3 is TGTGCCAGTAGCAGGACAGGGAGAAGGGAGACCCAGTACTTC. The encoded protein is CASSRTGRRETQYF.

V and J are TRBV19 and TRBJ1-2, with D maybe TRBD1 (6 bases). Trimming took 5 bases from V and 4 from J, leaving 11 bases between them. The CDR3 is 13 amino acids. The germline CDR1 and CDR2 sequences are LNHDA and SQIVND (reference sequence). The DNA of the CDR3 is TGTGCCAGTAGTCCCGGACAGCGCTATGGCTACACCTTC. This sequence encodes CASSPGQRYGYTF.